A selection of T cell receptor beta chains follows, all from one sample in a study of CD8 T cells in Susac syndrome. TCRdb fed the immunoSEQ multiplex PCR reads into MiXCR, producing one record per CDR3 protein. The data show tens of thousands of distinct CDR3 sequences, approximately 96% seen once. Sequencing was performed on CD4+ T cells from PBMCs. Receptors originate from a human donor with multiple sclerosis. CDR3s include the opening cysteine and the closing phenylalanine or tryptophan. D genes are given only for firm matches. Clone size appears in some rows only: once, few, many, or a class for an expanded clone.

CDR3 length: 14
D gene: NA
V gene: TRBV18
J gene: TRBJ2-3
clone size: NA
CDR3 protein: CASSPRPETDTQYF
CDR3 DNA: TGTGCCAGCTCACCAAGGCCAGAAACAGATACGCAGTATTTT

CDR3 length: 14
D gene: NA
V gene: TRBV5-4
J gene: TRBJ2-5
clone size: few
CDR3 protein: CASSPGLTQETQYF
CDR3 DNA: TGTGCCAGCAGCCCTGGACTAACTCAAGAGACCCAGTACTTC

CDR3 length: 14
D gene: NA
V gene: TRBV5-1
J gene: TRBJ1-1
clone size: NA
CDR3 protein: CASSLGEASTEAFF
CDR3 DNA: TGCGCCAGCAGCTTGGGGGAGGCATCCACTGAAGCTTTCTTT

CDR3 length: 14
D gene: NA
V gene: TRBV6-2/TRBV6-3
J gene: TRBJ1-2
clone size: once
CDR3 protein: CASSYEGVRYGYTF
CDR3 DNA: TGTGCCAGCAGTTACGAAGGGGTGAGGTATGGCTACACCTTC

CDR3 length: 17
D gene: NA
V gene: TRBV27
J gene: TRBJ1-3
clone size: NA
CDR3 protein: CASSPPTASRSGNTIYF
CDR3 DNA: TGTGCCAGCAGTCCCCCGACTGCCTCTCGATCTGGAAACACCATATATTTT

CDR3 length: 15
D gene: TRBD2
V gene: TRBV6-1
J gene: TRBJ2-3
clone size: NA
CDR3 protein: CASRGGTGATDTQYF
CDR3 DNA: TGTGCCAGCAGGGGGGGGACTGGGGCGACGGATACGCAGTATTTT

CDR3 length: 16
D gene: NA
V gene: TRBV4-2
J gene: TRBJ2-1
clone size: NA
CDR3 protein: CASSPQVGGINNEQFF
CDR3 DNA: TGTGCCAGCAGCCCCCAGGTAGGGGGGATCAACAATGAGCAGTTCTTC

CDR3 length: 16
D gene: NA
V gene: TRBV30
J gene: TRBJ1-6
clone size: NA
CDR3 protein: CAWSVWVPGYDSPLHF
CDR3 DNA: TGTGCCTGGAGTGTTTGGGTACCCGGGTACGATTCACCCCTCCACTTT

CDR3 length: 13
D gene: NA
V gene: TRBV24-1
J gene: TRBJ1-1
clone size: NA
CDR3 protein: CATSDGGLGEAFF
CDR3 DNA: TGTGCCACCAGTGATGGAGGGCTGGGTGAAGCTTTCTTT

CDR3 length: 20
D gene: NA
V gene: TRBV12-3/TRBV12-4
J gene: TRBJ1-2
clone size: NA
CDR3 protein: CASRLSPGASLFARDYGYTF
CDR3 DNA: TGTGCCAGCAGGTTATCTCCAGGGGCGTCGCTCTTCGCGAGGGACTATGGCTACACCTTC

CDR3 length: 15
D gene: NA
V gene: TRBV12-3/TRBV12-4
J gene: TRBJ1-6
clone size: NA
CDR3 protein: CASSLNGGDGSPLHF
CDR3 DNA: TGTGCCAGCAGTTTAAATGGCGGAGACGGTTCACCCCTCCACTTT